The next 28 T cell receptor beta chains were all read from a single sample in a study of cytomegalovirus exposure and HLA in healthy donors. The PCR was carried out with 60 Vbeta primers and 13 Jbeta primers. The repertoire was sequenced with immunoSEQ multiplex PCR; TCRdb's copy has only in-frame clones and lacks some. The sample contains 95,000 to 150,000 clones, around 75% of which appear only once. Material for sequencing was PBMCs. Receptor source: a woman aged 45-60 years in good health and CMV-seronegative.

This chain links TRBV19 with TRBJ2-1; 13 nucleotides align to TRBD2. This CDR3 spans 15 amino acids. The V and J ends lost 7 bases and 7 bases, in that order; junction bases with no gene match: 7. Germline V CDR1 and CDR2: LNHDA, SQIVND (reference sequence). DNA of the CDR3: TGTGCCAGTATGATACTAGCGGGAGGGCCTAATGAGCAGTTCTTC. Amino acids: CASMILAGGPNEQFF.

Written as DNA, the CDR3 is TGTGCCAGCAGTTACTTCTCCTCTGGGGCCAACGTCCTGACTTTC. Residues: CASSYFSSGANVLTF. This chain uses TRBV6-5 with TRBJ2-6; D remains unclear. Per germline, CDR1 MNHEY and CDR2 SVGAGI. The ends were cut back, 1 base at V and 0 bases at J, with 4 bases in the middle. This CDR3 spans 15 amino acids.

This clone was recorded a few times. The V gene is TRBV11-1, the J gene TRBJ2-7; 8 nucleotides match TRBD1. The ends lost 5 bases at V and 5 bases at J; junction bases unmatched: 8. CDR3 length: 14 amino acids. Germline V gene lookup returns CDR1 SGHAT and CDR2 FQDESV (reference sequence). CDR3 bases: TGTGCCAGCAGCCGCCAGGGGGCGTTGGACGAGCAGTACTTC. Translated: CASSRQGALDEQYF.

The chain recombines TRBV6-1 with TRBJ1-2; a possible D gene is TRBD1 (5 bases). Per germline, CDR1 MNHNS and CDR2 SASEGT. This CDR3 comprises 15 residues. V was clipped by 5 bases and J by 7 bases, with 20 bases between them. CDR3 sequence: CASSFPGLTRIGYTF. The CDR3 nucleotides are TGTGCCAGCAGTTTCCCGGGACTAACAAGGATTGGCTACACCTTC.

V gene TRBV28 combines with J gene TRBJ2-1; D ambiguous. V was pared by 7 bases and J by 8 bases, with 9 bases between. From germline, CDR1 is MDHEN and CDR2 SYDVKM. The CDR3 consists of 11 residues. This CDR3 reads CASIRAHEQFF. DNA for the CDR3: TGTGCCAGCATAAGAGCGCATGAGCAGTTCTTC.

V usage is TRBV7-6 and J usage is TRBJ1-1, with D perhaps matching TRBD1 (5 bases). There are 16 residues in the CDR3. V dropped 0 bases and J dropped 2 bases, with 13 bases sitting between them. The germline V gene encodes CDR1 SGHVS and CDR2 FNYEAQ. For the CDR3, the DNA is TGTGCCAGCAGCTTAGCCAGGGATTGGAGAAACACTGAAGCTTTCTTT. Translated: CASSLARDWRNTEAFF.

V usage is TRBV15 and J usage is TRBJ1-5; 11 positions match TRBD1. J was trimmed by 8 bases and V by 2 bases; bases with no gene match: 8. This CDR3 region has 16 residues. The germline V gene encodes CDR1 LNHNV and CDR2 YYDKDF (reference sequence). CDR3 in DNA: TGTGCCACCAGCAGAACCGGGACAGGGGGAGTGAAGCCCCAGCATTTT. Translation: CATSRTGTGGVKPQHF.

This clone was picked up a small number of times. The gene calls are TRBV5-4 and TRBJ2-7; possible D gene TRBD2, 5 bases. V was pared by 9 bases and J by 9 bases, with 22 bases between. Germline values: CDR1 SGHNT, CDR2 YYREEE (reference sequence). The CDR3 is made up of 13 amino acids. The CDR3: CATQRRAESGQYF. In DNA, the CDR3 is TGTGCCACCCAAAGGCGGGCCGAAAGCGGGCAGTACTTC.

V usage is TRBV6-1 and J usage is TRBJ2-3; 9 bases are shared with TRBD2. The CDR3 runs 16 residues. Germline CDR1 MNHNS, CDR2 SASEGT. The J segment lost 6 bases and the V segment lost 4 bases, leaving 11 bases of the junction unmatched. The CDR3 DNA reads TGTGCCAGCAGTGTGGCGGGAGGGCCGATTGGGGATACGCAGTATTTT. It codes for CASSVAGGPIGDTQYF.

CDR3 protein: CASSQWITGSGNTIYF. Written as DNA, the CDR3 is TGTGCCAGCAGCCAATGGATAACAGGCTCTGGAAACACCATATATTTT. The chain couples TRBV4-2 to TRBJ1-3; D possibly corresponds to TRBD1 (5 bases). CDR1 is LGHNA and CDR2 is YNFKEQ in the germline V gene. The CDR3 is made up of 16 amino acids. The germline V and J ends were trimmed by 2 bases and 0 bases, with 11 bases remaining between them.

This rearrangement joins TRBV5-1 to TRBJ2-3; D possibly corresponds to TRBD2 (6 bases). Germline V gene data show CDR1 as SGHRS and CDR2 as YFSETQ. V lost 1 base and J 1 base, leaving 16 bases between the germline ends. This CDR3 region has 17 residues. This chain's CDR3 is CASSLNIGTGGTDTQYF. Here the CDR3 DNA reads TGCGCCAGCAGCTTGAATATCGGGACGGGAGGCACAGATACGCAGTATTTT.

This clone was recorded once. V and J are TRBV7-2 and TRBJ2-2, with D tentatively TRBD2 (6 bases). There are 17 residues in the CDR3. The V end was cut by 1 base, the J end by 3 bases, with 15 bases between. Germline V gene data show CDR1 as SGHTA and CDR2 as FQGNSA. CDR3 nucleotide sequence: TGTGCCAGCAGCTTAGGACTCCGGGGGTTGGACACCGGGGAGCTGTTTTTT. Protein product: CASSLGLRGLDTGELFF.

The chain joins TRBV29-1 to TRBJ2-1; 9 bases match TRBD1. This CDR3 has 13 amino acids. V trimming: 3 bases; J trimming: 3 bases; junction bases outside the gene matches: 0. Germline V gene lookup returns CDR1 SQVTM and CDR2 ANQGSEA. CDR3 region: CSVETGGYNEQFF. The CDR3 DNA is TGCAGCGTTGAGACAGGGGGCTACAATGAGCAGTTCTTC.

V is TRBV7-9 and J is TRBJ1-4, with D hard to call. CDR1 is SEHNR, CDR2 FQNEAQ, per germline (reference sequence). This CDR3 is built from 11 residues. The CDR3 loop reads CSGGSNEKLFF. CDR3 nucleotide sequence: TGTTCCGGAGGATCTAATGAAAAACTGTTTTTT.

The chain has TRBV2 and TRBJ2-1; 8 bases map to TRBD1. V was clipped by 3 bases and J by 15 bases; unmatched bases: 10. This CDR3 region has 13 residues. In germline, CDR1 is SNHLY, CDR2 FYNNEI. The CDR3 here is CASSDKTGALPFF. In DNA form, the CDR3 reads TGTGCCAGCAGTGACAAGACAGGGGCCCTCCCGTTCTTC.

This clone was seen only once. The chain links TRBV6-1 to TRBJ2-3; D might be TRBD2 (6 bases). The CDR3 length is 17 residues. From germline, CDR1 is MNHNS and CDR2 SASEGT. With 3 bases removed from V and 2 bases from J, the gap between germline ends came to 18 bases. The CDR3 bases are TGTGCCAGCAGTGACCAACCCCCCGGGACTCACACAGATACGCAGTATTTT. Encoded protein: CASSDQPPGTHTDTQYF.

The chain uses TRBV7-9 and TRBJ1-1; D is unresolved. The germline V gene has CDR1 SEHNR and CDR2 FQNEAQ (reference sequence). Trimming cost V 5 bases and J 3 bases, with 7 bases left between them. The length of the CDR3 is 12 residues. This chain's CDR3 is CASSEKYTEAFF. CDR3 DNA: TGTGCCAGCAGCGAGAAATACACTGAAGCTTTCTTT.

There are a few counts of this clone. The V and J genes are TRBV5-1 and TRBJ1-1, with TRBD1 matching 7 bases. V trimming: 5 bases; J trimming: 5 bases; junction bases outside the gene matches: 12. The CDR3 has 15 amino acids. CDR1 is SGHRS, CDR2 YFSETQ, per germline. The CDR3 loop is CASSTGRGLKTEAFF. As DNA, the CDR3 is TGCGCCAGCAGTACCGGGAGGGGGCTAAAGACTGAAGCTTTCTTT.

This sequence joins TRBV9 and TRBJ2-7, with 11 bases aligning to TRBD2. The germline gives CDR1 SGDLS, CDR2 YYNGEE. The CDR3 extends over 17 amino acids. With 1 base clipped from V and 4 bases from J, the junction kept 10 bases outside the gene matches. The DNA for the CDR3 is TGTGCCAGCAGCGTAAATCCACTAGCGGGAGAAGGGTACGAGCAGTACTTC. It is translated as CASSVNPLAGEGYEQYF.

The rearrangement links TRBV29-1 to TRBJ1-4; 8 nucleotides align to TRBD1. Germline loops: CDR1 SQVTM, CDR2 ANQGSEA. Germline trimming cut 6 bases from V and 3 bases from J; bases unmatched to any gene: 9. The length of the CDR3 is 15 residues. CDR3 nucleotide sequence: TGCAGCGTGGGGGGAACAGGGGGGTCTAATGAAAAACTGTTTTTT. The encoded protein is CSVGGTGGSNEKLFF.

This clone came up a few times. The chain is built from TRBV9 and TRBJ2-2; D not certain. The CDR3 spans 15 residues. Germline values: CDR1 SGDLS, CDR2 YYNGEE. The V end lost 1 base, the J end lost 1 base, and 8 bases lay between the germline ends. The CDR3 loop is CASSVFGENTGELFF. CDR3 in DNA: TGTGCCAGCAGCGTATTCGGAGAGAACACCGGGGAGCTGTTTTTT.

V gene TRBV28 combines with J gene TRBJ1-2, with a weak D call TRBD1 (5 bases). The germline CDR1 and CDR2 sequences are MDHEN and SYDVKM. V lost 6 bases to trimming and J lost 4 bases, with 12 bases between them. There are 13 residues in the CDR3. The CDR3, as DNA: TGTGCCAGCAGCGTGGCGGGACCCTATGGCTACACCTTC. It specifies CASSVAGPYGYTF.

Of note for this clone: A read error may account for a junction end that differs from germline. This chain connects TRBV7-9 to TRBJ2-3, with D possibly TRBD2 on 6 matching bases. The germline V gene encodes CDR1 SEHNR and CDR2 FQNEAQ (reference sequence). The CDR3 contains 15 residues. The DNA for the CDR3 is TGTTCCAGCAGCCCTAGGGACTCCCATAGGGATACGCAGTATTTT. Translating gives CSSSPRDSHRDTQYF.

The chain uses TRBV30 and TRBJ1-5; 8 nucleotides match TRBD1. Germline V gene data show CDR1 as GTSNPN and CDR2 as SVGIG (reference sequence). After removal of 5 bases from V and 6 bases from J, the junction contained 6 bases not matched to a gene. CDR3 length: 13 residues. The CDR3 reads CAWSRTGIQPQHF. In nucleotides, the CDR3 is TGTGCCTGGTCCAGGACAGGGATTCAGCCCCAGCATTTT.

This clone was observed a few times. The chain carries TRBV15 and TRBJ1-4, with 7 bases identical to TRBD1. The CDR3 covers 16 residues. Trimming took 0 bases from V and 4 from J; bases not matched to a gene: 5. CDR1 and CDR2 from the germline V gene are LNHNV and YYDKDF (reference sequence). CDR3 DNA sequence: TGTGCCACCAGCAGAGACAGGACAGGCCATAATGAAAAACTGTTTTTT. It yields the protein CATSRDRTGHNEKLFF.

The J gene is TRBJ2-1, the V gene TRBV19, with 15 bases that match TRBD2. The CDR3 is made up of 17 amino acids. Unmatched junction bases numbered 9, after V lost 5 bases and J lost 7 bases. The germline V gene has CDR1 LNHDA and CDR2 SQIVND (reference sequence). CDR3 protein: CASSPGTSGRPDNEQFF. For the CDR3, the DNA is TGTGCCAGTAGTCCCGGGACTAGCGGGAGGCCAGATAATGAGCAGTTCTTC.

V is TRBV1 and J is TRBJ2-1; the DNA was not used to check the table's D call, TRBD2. TRBV1 is noted as a pseudogene. The CDR3 consists of 14 residues. CDR3 region: CTRRGQGGGNEQFF. CDR3 bases: TGCACCAGACGCGGGCAGGGAGGGGGCAATGAGCAGTTCTTC.

The table lists this clone with a few counts. V gene TRBV5-1 combines with J gene TRBJ2-3; D is possibly TRBD1 (6 bases). Trimming cost V 0 bases and J 4 bases, with 15 bases left between them. Germline assignment: CDR1 SGHRS and CDR2 YFSETQ. The CDR3 contains 16 residues. DNA for the CDR3: TGCGCCAGCAGCTTGGTGGCAGGGGTCCCTTCAGATACGCAGTATTTT. It translates to CASSLVAGVPSDTQYF.